The present entry profiles one T cell receptor beta chain with its context. Measured with immunoSEQ multiplex PCR; TCRdb has only the in-frame clones, and not every one. The table has about 45,000 clones, approximately 83% seen once. The source of the sample is a study of OX40 agonist ivuxolimab in advanced cancers. The CDR3 runs 18 residues. Looked up from germline, CDR1 is LGHNA and CDR2 is YSLEER. V gave up 2 bases and J gave up 1 base; unmatched junction bases: 6. This TCR came from an adult with an advanced solid tumor such as melanoma, head and neck, liver or kidney cancer. The sequenced sample was CD4+ or CD8+ T cells sorted from blood, obtained in a trial of the OX40 agonist ivuxolimab. V and J are TRBV4-3 and TRBJ2-2, with 11 bases matching TRBD2. The CDR3 loop reads CASSQSRGTSGNTGELFF. DNA for the CDR3: TGCGCCAGCAGCCAATCACGCGGGACTAGCGGGAACACCGGGGAGCTGTTTTTT.